In its sample, the clone carrying this TCR beta chain was seen many times. This entry comes from a study of patients and donors after allogeneic stem cell transplantation. Germline-derived CDR1 and CDR2 are DFQATT and SNEGSKA (reference sequence). V lost 1 base to trimming and J lost 2 bases; unmatched junction nucleotides: 8. This CDR3 has 15 residues. TCRdb used MiXCR to reprocess the RT-PCR reads, holding one entry per CDR3 protein. This sample has some 960,000 distinct CDR3 sequences, with about a sixth found just once. The sequence came from a human donor who was either an allogeneic HSCT recipient or a stem cell or donor lymphocyte infusion donor (not recorded which). It is not recorded whose cells these are; they may come from a transplant donor. The sample was blood, either unsorted or a sorted T cell fraction (not recorded which). The J gene is TRBJ2-7, the V gene TRBV20-1; 7 bases are a match to TRBD1. The CDR3 protein is CSARGPTGLPYEQYF. DNA for the CDR3: TGCAGTGCTAGAGGTCCGACAGGGCTCCCCTACGAGCAGTACTTC.